This TCR beta chain appears in the sequencing data of a study of blood T cell repertoires in COVID-19. Produced via immunoSEQ multiplex PCR; TCRdb's table is partial and in-frame only. The sample lists 190,000 or so clones, roughly four fifths occurring once. The germline CDR1 and CDR2 sequences are MDHEN and SYDVKM. The CDR3 is made up of 13 amino acids. The germline V and J ends were trimmed by 3 bases and 5 bases, with 8 bases remaining between them. Among Cohort 3 donors, those recovered had two negative PCRs, clearance, or symptom resolution. V gene TRBV28 combines with J gene TRBJ1-5, with no clear D. The TCR originated in a man aged 35 to 55 who had recovered from COVID-19. Material: PBMCs or T cells enriched from blood (not recorded which). CDR3 coding DNA: TGTGCCAGCAGTTTTTCGGGTTATCAGCCCCAGCATTTT. The encoded protein is CASSFSGYQPQHF.